These T cell receptor beta chains were read from a single sample in a study of CXCR3-negative and CXCR3-positive naive CD8 T cells. TCRdb reprocessed the 5' RACE reads and keeps a single row for each CDR3 protein, giving no DNA. The sample has tens of thousands of distinct CDR3 sequences; the top ten hold 1.5% to 2%. Sequencing used naive CXCR3- CD8+ T cells from blood. Receptors were obtained from a human donor in good health. Some clones in this sample may be carry-over from other donors' samples. CDR3s include the opening cysteine and the closing phenylalanine or tryptophan. Not every row has a clone size; where given, it reads once, few, many or a size class.

j_call clone_size v_call cdr3_aa
TRBJ2-3 - TRBV29-1 CSVATGGGDTDTQYF
TRBJ2-7 - TRBV9 CASSVGQVAPYEQYF
TRBJ2-7 - TRBV12-3/TRBV12-4 CASSGPDEKYF
TRBJ2-2 - TRBV28 CASSPTIPSAGELFF
TRBJ1-1 - TRBV28 CASSLVVLGATEAFF
TRBJ2-6 - TRBV29-1 CSVRGSGANVLTF
TRBJ2-7 - TRBV28 CASREGQGIYEQYF
TRBJ2-7 - TRBV29-1 CSVEDPGTSSYEQYF
TRBJ2-3 - TRBV7-2 CASSLVGRGSDTQYF
TRBJ2-3 - TRBV24-1 CATSDQRTGADTQYF
TRBJ2-7 - TRBV28 CASNPGSSYEQYF
TRBJ2-7 - TRBV29-1 CSVRAPYKSYEQYF
TRBJ2-7 - TRBV18 CASSKGDSFYEQYF
TRBJ2-1 - TRBV28 CASSPQTGSAYNEQFF
TRBJ2-1 - TRBV20-1 CSARSPEGAYNEQFF
TRBJ2-1 - TRBV20-1 CSARVPPGDYGRWQFF
TRBJ2-7 - TRBV30 CAWSHNSYEQYF
TRBJ2-6 - TRBV7-9 CASSLGSFAGANVLTF
TRBJ2-1 - TRBV14 CASSQDDSSLDEQFF
TRBJ2-7 - TRBV28 CASSRAGSYEQYF
TRBJ1-2 - TRBV11-2 CASSLTPGRYDYGYTF
TRBJ1-1 - TRBV4-3 CASSRGVLSTEAFF
TRBJ2-2 - TRBV24-1 CATSDFPTAGTGSTGELFF
TRBJ2-7 - TRBV29-1 CSVELEESSYEQYF
TRBJ1-1 - TRBV6-5 CASSITGPLKLDTEAFF
TRBJ2-2 - TRBV11-3 CASSSRDAGGGDTGELFF
TRBJ2-3 - TRBV5-1 CASSSRYSGTDTQYF
TRBJ2-1 - TRBV19 CASSATSGVFEQFF
TRBJ2-2 - TRBV7-3 CASSSPGTANTGELFF
TRBJ2-5 - TRBV20-1 CSARPEGTVQYF
TRBJ2-7 - TRBV29-1 CSVEAWDGNTAYEQYF
TRBJ2-7 - TRBV5-1 CASSLGQGEYYEQYF
TRBJ2-2 - TRBV6-2/TRBV6-3 CASSSRDRVSGELFF
TRBJ2-3 - TRBV27 CASSELLADTQYF
TRBJ1-2 - TRBV20-1 CSARVRAEGYGYTF
TRBJ2-1 - TRBV5-1 CASSLQTSGTYNEQFF
TRBJ2-7 - TRBV7-9 CASSPRDRVYEQYF
TRBJ2-1 - TRBV7-6 CASSFGDSGRHNSDEQFF
TRBJ1-1 - TRBV29-1 CSVAGEGVGTEAFF
TRBJ2-1 - TRBV19 CASSIGGGPYNEPFF
TRBJ2-7 - TRBV10-1 CASRRESSYEQYF
TRBJ2-1 - TRBV7-7 CASSLAGLNEQFF
TRBJ2-7 medium-sized TRBV4-2 CASNDLSTEKQYF
TRBJ2-1 - TRBV29-1 CSAELAGEQFF
TRBJ2-5 - TRBV29-1 CSVVGVPPETQYF
TRBJ2-7 - TRBV28 CASSLFAARAYEQYF
TRBJ1-2 - TRBV6-4 CASSRTGTGAYGYTF
TRBJ2-5 - TRBV28 CASSLGVRDQETQYF
TRBJ2-1 medium-sized TRBV4-1 CASSQDQGGAGSNEQFF
TRBJ2-7 - TRBV20-1 CSASRDIRGDEQYF
TRBJ2-7 - TRBV7-9 CASSYYGGPGEQYF
TRBJ2-2 medium-sized TRBV11-3 CASSLDAGSNTGELFF
TRBJ1-4 - TRBV7-9 CASSSPPEAGRQEKLFF
TRBJ2-5 medium-sized TRBV7-7 CASSLGLGQETQYF
TRBJ2-1 - TRBV9 CASGSSGSYNEQFF
TRBJ2-1 - TRBV6-2/TRBV6-3 CASSPLQNEQFF